The 3 T cell receptor beta chains listed next were all sequenced from one sample in a study of cytomegalovirus exposure and HLA in healthy donors. The PCR used 60 Vbeta and 13 Jbeta primers. TCRdb's table, derived via immunoSEQ multiplex PCR, lists solely in-frame clones and lacks some. The top ten hold about 5% of the sample, which has about 190,000 clones, roughly 75% seen once. The sample taken for sequencing was PBMCs. The receptors come from a man aged 25-40 years in good health and CMV-seropositive.

This clone was detected a few times. The J gene is TRBJ2-7, the V gene TRBV6-5; no firm D call. This CDR3 region has 16 residues. Germline-derived CDR1 and CDR2 are MNHEY and SVGAGI. V was trimmed by 0 bases and J by 1 base, leaving 13 bases between them. CDR3 in DNA: TGTGCCAGCAGTTACTCGGGCCGCCCCGGTTCCTACGAGCAGTACTTC. Translation gives CASSYSGRPGSYEQYF.

CDR3 amino acids: CASSQDRGNTGELFF. CDR3 nucleotide sequence: TGCGCCAGCAGCCAAGATCGGGGGAACACCGGGGAGCTGTTTTTT. The rearrangement uses TRBV4-3 and TRBJ2-2; D might be TRBD2 (5 bases). Germline CDR1 is LGHNA and CDR2 is YSLEER. Trimming took off 0 bases at V and 1 base at J, with 6 bases between the two ends. The CDR3 is 15 amino acids.

DNA of the CDR3: TGTGCCAGCAGCGCGCCCGAAGGGGCAGACTACGAGCAGTACTTC. It is translated as CASSAPEGADYEQYF. The rearrangement joins TRBV9 to TRBJ2-7; TRBD1 is a possible D gene (5 bases). CDR1 is SGDLS and CDR2 is YYNGEE in the germline V gene. Trimming removed 3 bases from V and 3 bases from J, with 16 bases in between. CDR3 size: 15 residues.